The 22 T cell receptor beta chains below were found in one sample sequenced in a study of naive and memory T cell subsets. An equimolar mix of two oligonucleotides served as the beta constant-region primer for TRBC1 and TRBC2. MiXCR, run by TCRdb on the UMI-ligation and nested PCR reads, gives a single entry per CDR3 protein. The sample consists of 130,000 to 150,000 distinct CDR3 sequences, about a sixth of them appearing once. Source material: naive CD4+ T cells from blood. The source of these receptors is a human donor in good health.

This clonotype was seen a handful of times. The gene calls are TRBV7-2 and TRBJ2-2, with TRBD2 as a possible D gene (6 bases). The germline V gene has CDR1 SGHTA and CDR2 FQGNSA. The ends were cut back, 2 bases at V and 1 base at J, with 8 bases in the middle. There are 15 residues in the CDR3. The CDR3 loop reads CASSLWRGNTGELFF. The CDR3 DNA follows: TGTGCCAGCAGCTTATGGCGGGGGAACACCGGGGAGCTGTTTTTT. Variable domain in full (rest from reference TRBV7-2 and TRBJ2-2): GAGVSQSPSNKVTEKGKDVELRCDPISGHTALYWYRQSLGQGLEFLIYFQGNSAPDKSGLPSDRFSAERTGGSVSTLTIQRTQQEDSAVYLCASSLWRGNTGELFFGEGSRLTVL.

There are a few counts of this clonotype. The gene calls are TRBV2 and TRBJ1-5; 7 bases are shared with TRBD1. V was pared by 4 bases and J by 2 bases, with 2 bases of the junction left unmatched. This CDR3 spans 14 amino acids. Germline V gives CDR1 SNHLY, CDR2 FYNNEI. The CDR3 DNA sequence: TGTGCCAGCAGTGGGGACAGTGGCAATCAGCCCCAGCATTTT. It codes for CASSGDSGNQPQHF.

This chain connects TRBV19 to TRBJ2-5; D is perhaps TRBD1 or TRBD2 (5 bases each). Deletions cut 6 bases from V and 1 base from J, with 12 bases between. Germline CDR1 reads LNHDA; CDR2 reads SQIVND (reference sequence). The CDR3 extends over 14 amino acids. The CDR3 loop is CASRGTVTQETQYF. Written as DNA, the CDR3 is TGTGCCAGTAGAGGGACGGTCACCCAAGAGACCCAGTACTTC. Variable domain in full (rest from reference TRBV19 and TRBJ2-5): DGGITQSPKYLFRKEGQNVTLSCEQNLNHDAMYWYRQDPGQGLRLIYYSQIVNDFQKGDIAEGYSVSREKKESFPLTVTSAQKNPTAFYLCASRGTVTQETQYFGPGTRLLVL.

This clonotype appeared many times. The chain couples TRBV28 to TRBJ2-7; D is uncertain. CDR3 size: 13 residues. With 5 bases removed from V and 3 bases from J, the gap between germline ends came to 11 bases. Germline-derived CDR1 and CDR2 are MDHEN and SYDVKM. CDR3 loop: CASSPPDRYEQYF. CDR3 DNA sequence: TGTGCCAGCAGTCCCCCCGACCGCTACGAGCAGTACTTC.

The chain joins TRBV20-1 to TRBJ1-5, with no clear D. The V gene's germline CDR1 is DFQATT and CDR2 SNEGSKA (reference sequence). This CDR3 contains 15 residues. V was pared by 6 bases and J by 0 bases, with 15 bases between. CDR3 sequence (DNA): TGCAGTGCAAGCCGGTCGGCCGATAGCAATCAGCCCCAGCATTTT. Amino acids: CSASRSADSNQPQHF.

At least ten counts were recorded for this clonotype. The chain uses TRBV5-1 and TRBJ2-7; D not certain. V lost 4 bases and J lost 3, with 8 bases in between. Germline V gene data show CDR1 as SGHRS and CDR2 as YFSETQ. CDR3 size: 12 residues. CDR3 residues: CASSRDNYEQYF. The CDR3 DNA is TGCGCCAGCAGCCGTGATAACTACGAGCAGTACTTC.

The chain uses TRBV18 and TRBJ1-1; 9 bases line up with TRBD1. Unmatched junction bases numbered 11, after V lost 8 bases and J lost 4 bases. The CDR3 is 15 residues long. Germline-derived CDR1 and CDR2 are KGHSH and LQKENI. The CDR3 DNA is TGTGCCAGCCACCGAGACAGGGGGAAGGGCACTGAAGCTTTCTTT. Translating it yields CASHRDRGKGTEAFF.

The V and J genes are TRBV28 and TRBJ2-1; 10 bases agree with TRBD2. The germline gives CDR1 MDHEN, CDR2 SYDVKM. After removal of 7 bases from V and 6 bases from J, the junction contained 6 bases not matched to a gene. The CDR3 totals 14 residues. CDR3 in DNA: TGTGCCAGCACCCGAGGGACTAGCGCCAATGAGCAGTTCTTC. Amino acid sequence: CASTRGTSANEQFF.

This clonotype was seen a few times. V usage is TRBV7-9 and J usage is TRBJ2-1; TRBD2 agrees at 9 bases. Germline V lookup: CDR1 SEHNR, CDR2 FQNEAQ (reference sequence). The CDR3 covers 16 residues. Trimming cost V 0 bases and J 2 bases; bases outside gene matches: 2. CDR3 bases: TGTGCCAGCAGCTTAGCGACTAGCGGAGCCTACAATGAGCAGTTCTTC. As protein: CASSLATSGAYNEQFF.

This clonotype was recorded once. This chain joins TRBV5-1 and TRBJ1-5; D not resolved. There are 13 residues in the CDR3. Germline CDR1 and CDR2: SGHRS and YFSETQ. With 4 bases removed from V and 1 base from J, the gap between germline ends came to 6 bases. The CDR3 region is CASSADSNQPQHF. In nucleotides, the CDR3 is TGCGCCAGCAGCGCGGACAGCAATCAGCCCCAGCATTTT.

This clonotype was recorded many times. The chain carries TRBV29-1 and TRBJ2-7; 10 nucleotides match TRBD2. CDR3 length: 15 residues. The ends lost 4 bases at V and 2 bases at J; junction bases unmatched: 8. CDR1 is SQVTM and CDR2 is ANQGSEA in the germline V gene. The CDR3 is CSVVGAGTSAYEQYF. The CDR3 region has the DNA TGCAGCGTTGTAGGAGCCGGGACTAGCGCCTACGAGCAGTACTTC.

This clonotype came up many times. The chain carries TRBV7-2 and TRBJ1-2; no firm D call. CDR1 and CDR2 from the germline V gene are SGHTA and FQGNSA. There are 16 residues in the CDR3. Trimming removed 1 base at V and 8 bases at J, with 20 bases between. The CDR3 protein is CASSLGFKNSGEGYTF. The CDR3, as DNA: TGTGCCAGCAGCTTAGGGTTTAAGAACTCCGGGGAGGGCTACACCTTC.

In its sample, this clonotype was seen a few times. The chain recombines TRBV5-1 with TRBJ2-7; 12 bases match TRBD2. The germline V gene encodes CDR1 SGHRS and CDR2 YFSETQ. Trimming took 0 bases from V and 3 from J; bases not matched to a gene: 7. The CDR3 consists of 17 residues. For the CDR3, the DNA is TGCGCCAGCAGCTTGGCCGGGAAGACTAGCGGGGGCTACGAGCAGTACTTC. This sequence encodes CASSLAGKTSGGYEQYF. Using reference TRBV5-1 and TRBJ2-7 for the parts outside the CDR3, the full variable domain is KAGVTQTPRYLIKTRGQQVTLSCSPISGHRSVSWYQQTPGQGLQFLFEYFSETQRNKGNFPGRFSGRQFSNSRSEMNVSTLELGDSALYLCASSLAGKTSGGYEQYFGPGTRLTVT.

This clonotype was observed once. V and J are TRBV10-3 and TRBJ1-1; D not resolved. The CDR3 totals 16 residues. With 2 bases removed from V and 10 bases from J, the gap between germline ends came to 23 bases. Germline assignment: CDR1 ENHRY and CDR2 SYGVKD. The CDR3 region has the DNA TGTGCCATCAGTGAGGTAATAACGGGCAGACCTGCAGGAGCTTTCTTT. Its translation: CAISEVITGRPAGAFF.

The V gene is TRBV19, the J gene TRBJ1-2, with no clear D. The germline CDR1 and CDR2 sequences are LNHDA and SQIVND (reference sequence). Trimming took 2 bases from V and 2 from J, leaving 3 bases between them. The CDR3 covers 12 residues. CDR3 nucleotides: TGTGCCAGTAGTATAACGAACTATGGCTACACCTTC. The encoded protein is CASSITNYGYTF.

This clonotype was seen only a few times. The J gene is TRBJ2-3, the V gene TRBV4-3; maybe TRBD2 (5 bases). In germline, CDR1 is LGHNA, CDR2 YSLEER. The V end lost 0 bases, the J end lost 2 bases, and 6 bases lay between the germline ends. The CDR3 totals 14 residues. CDR3 amino acids: CASSQDDYTDTQYF. Here the CDR3 DNA reads TGCGCCAGCAGCCAAGATGACTACACAGATACGCAGTATTTT.

This clonotype was seen a handful of times. The gene calls are TRBV6-2 or TRBV6-3 and TRBJ2-2, with D possibly being TRBD1 or TRBD2 (5 bases each). Deletions cut 0 bases from V and 4 bases from J, with 9 bases between. The germline CDR1 and CDR2 sequences are MNHEY and SVGEGT. The CDR3 is made up of 15 amino acids. The CDR3 DNA follows: TGTGCCAGCAGTTACTCGCCAGGGAGCACCGGGGAGCTGTTTTTT. Translating it yields CASSYSPGSTGELFF.

The sample holds a few counts of this clonotype. The chain is built from TRBV7-2 and TRBJ2-1; 8 bases align to TRBD2. The germline V gene encodes CDR1 SGHTA and CDR2 FQGNSA. The length of the CDR3 is 15 residues. V dropped 1 base and J dropped 12; count of bases not matched to a gene: 11. The CDR3 bases are TGTGCCAGCAGCTTAGTGGCGGGAGGCCGGCGTGCGCAGTTCTTC. Amino acid sequence: CASSLVAGGRRAQFF.

The chain combines TRBV18 with TRBJ2-7, with D possibly being TRBD1 (5 bases). CDR1 KGHSH and CDR2 LQKENI come from the germline V gene. V lost 2 bases to trimming and J lost 0 bases, with 17 bases between them. This CDR3 spans 17 amino acids. CDR3 protein: CASSPSLITGSSYEQYF. The CDR3 DNA reads TGTGCCAGCTCACCATCTTTGATAACAGGCAGCTCCTACGAGCAGTACTTC.

In this sample, this clonotype turned up a few times. V and J are TRBV4-2 and TRBJ2-1; 13 bases line up with TRBD2. CDR1 and CDR2 (germline): LGHNA, YNFKEQ. Trimming took 2 bases from V and 5 from J; bases not matched to a gene: 9. This CDR3 is 18 amino acids long. The CDR3 DNA sequence: TGTGCCAGCAGCCAAACTCAAACTAGCGGGAGGGTCGACAATGAGCAGTTCTTC. It specifies CASSQTQTSGRVDNEQFF.

The genes are TRBV29-1 and TRBJ2-1; D may be TRBD2 (6 bases). V lost 0 bases and J lost 9, with 33 bases in between. The CDR3 runs to 20 residues. Germline-derived CDR1 and CDR2 are SQVTM and ANQGSEA. CDR3 sequence reads: CSVEDLLASVEDLLASEQFF. CDR3 bases: TGCAGCGTTGAAGATTTACTAGCCAGTGTTGAAGATTTACTAGCCAGTGAGCAGTTCTTC.

CDR3 loop: CATARLFGANVLTF. The CDR3 DNA follows: TGTGCCACCGCCCGGTTATTTGGGGCCAACGTCCTGACTTTC. V gene TRBV12-3 or TRBV12-4 combines with J gene TRBJ2-6, with unresolved D. The length of the CDR3 is 14 residues. The V and J ends lost 10 bases and 3 bases respectively, with 13 bases between them.